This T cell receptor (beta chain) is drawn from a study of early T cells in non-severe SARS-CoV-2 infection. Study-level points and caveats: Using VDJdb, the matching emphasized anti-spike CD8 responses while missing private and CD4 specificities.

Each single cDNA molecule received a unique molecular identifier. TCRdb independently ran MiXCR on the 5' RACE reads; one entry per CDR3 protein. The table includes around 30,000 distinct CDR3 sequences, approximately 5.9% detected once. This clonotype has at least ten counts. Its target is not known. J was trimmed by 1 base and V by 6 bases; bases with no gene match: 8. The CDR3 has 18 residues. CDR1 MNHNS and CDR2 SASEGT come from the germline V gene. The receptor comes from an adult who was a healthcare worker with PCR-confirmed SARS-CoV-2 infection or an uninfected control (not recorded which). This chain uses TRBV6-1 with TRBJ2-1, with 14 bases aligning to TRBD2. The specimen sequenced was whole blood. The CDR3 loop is CASRERLAGGPSYNEQFF. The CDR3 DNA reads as TGTGCCAGCAGAGAAAGACTAGCGGGAGGGCCTTCCTACAATGAGCAGTTCTTC.